The source of this T cell receptor (beta chain) is a study of T cells expressing NK-cell markers. Study-wide findings and caveats: Whether expanded NKG2C+ T cell clones were HCMV-specific remained unclear.

Worth noting for this clonotype: The target antigen is unknown.

The CDR3 contains 15 residues. Per germline, CDR1 PRHDT and CDR2 FYEKMQ (reference sequence). Making the TCR beta cDNA relied on 5'RACE template switching with UMIs. TCRdb derives one entry per CDR3 protein from the 5' RACE reads, leaving out DNA. Its table lists about 300,000 distinct CDR3 sequences. The chain couples TRBV13 to TRBJ1-4. Sequenced material: blood T cells: a sorted CD56 or NKG2C T cell subset, CD4+ or CD8+ T cells, or bulk PBMC T cells (not recorded which). The clonotype comes from a woman between 18 and 75 years old in good health. The CDR3 sequence is CASSRSSATNEKLFF.